The present T cell receptor (beta chain) was sequenced within a study of T cells after yellow fever vaccination. This clonotype was observed a few times. TCR cDNA was made by 5'RACE template switching, adding a universal primer site and UMIs. Each CDR3 protein is one row after TCRdb ran MiXCR on the 5' RACE reads. Of 450,000 to 550,000 distinct CDR3 sequences in the sample, 20% to 25% were seen once. The V gene lost 4 bases and the J gene lost 6 bases, with 13 bases spanning the gap. CDR3 size: 13 residues. Germline CDR1 is SGHDN and CDR2 is FVKESK. The sequence was collected from a man younger than 35 who received the YFV17D yellow fever vaccine. The sequences come from PBMCs, collected 20 to 25 days after the first yellow fever vaccination. V is TRBV14 and J is TRBJ2-7; D may match TRBD1 or TRBD2 (5 bases each). CDR3 sequence reads: CASSPDRAAEQYF. The CDR3 DNA reads TGTGCCAGCAGCCCTGACAGAGCGGCCGAGCAGTACTTC.